This T cell receptor (beta chain) was sequenced in a study of neurological immune-mediated disorders. Each TCR transcript was tagged with a 10-nucleotide random UMI during 5'RACE. One entry per CDR3 protein results from TCRdb running MiXCR on the 5' RACE reads. The sample lists about 41,000 distinct CDR3 sequences, about 14% occurring once. Study-level points and caveats: Private repertoires in all groups were suggested by the finding that expanded clones across subjects shared no CDR3 amino acid sequences.

CD4+ or CD8+ T cells at a count of about a million served as input for the sorted libraries. This clonotype was observed at least ten times. The antigen is unknown. Sequencing was performed on CD4+ T cells from blood. This TCR derives from a woman aged 60-75 years with HTLV-1-associated myelopathy (HAM/TSP).

The CDR3 protein is CASSPTGGWETQYF. The CDR3 nucleotides are TGTGCCAGCTCACCGACAGGGGGCTGGGAGACCCAGTACTTC. This rearrangement joins TRBV18 to TRBJ2-5; 10 bases are shared with TRBD1. From germline, CDR1 is KGHSH and CDR2 LQKENI. This CDR3 comprises 14 residues. V gave up 3 bases and J gave up 5 bases; unmatched junction bases: 3.